This section outlines one T cell receptor (gamma chain) sequence together with its context. Antigen: not known. The protein held in TCRdb is that of a much larger clone and does not match this DNA's translation at residue 8, likely because of a read error; the protein shown is translated from the DNA. Both TRG and TRD chains were sequenced from each sorted sample. TCRdb reanalyzed the multiplex PCR reads using CATT. The data hold approximately 30,000 gamma-chain clones, with roughly 1.4% observed a single time. Bulk repertoires came from Vgamma9/Vdelta2+ or Vdelta2-negative gammadelta T cells flow-sorted from PBMC. This sample is drawn from a study of γδ T cells in repeated Plasmodium falciparum infection. General study findings and limits: Vdelta2-negative gammadelta repertoires appeared less diverse and less shared in Malian than Australian children. Repeated controlled infections reportedly drove waves of new clonotype selection in Vdelta2-negative, mostly Vdelta1+, gammadelta repertoires.

CDR1 and CDR2 (germline): GITISATS, ISYDGTV (reference sequence). The CDR3 length is 18 residues. V was pared by 0 bases and J by 4 bases, with 18 bases of the junction left unmatched. The sequence was collected from a pool of human donors (malaria-infected and uninfected, not separated). The V gene is TRGV9, the J gene TRGJ1 or TRGJ2. The J gene, not given by TCRdb, was assigned here from a germline match of the nucleotide sequence. The sample comprised gamma-delta T cells from blood. The chain's CDR3 is CALWEVPMVGHLYYKKLF. In DNA, the CDR3 is TGTGCCTTGTGGGAGGTGCCCATGGTCGGTCACCTCTATTATAAGAAACTCTTT.